This T cell receptor (beta chain) was identified during a study of blood T cell repertoires in COVID-19. Overall study context: Both acute and convalescent COVID-19 samples were obtained from the United States, Italy and Spain.

Per the germline V gene, CDR1 is DFQATT and CDR2 is SNEGSKA (reference sequence). CDR3 size: 16 residues. The trim removed 4 bases at V and 3 bases at J, leaving 9 bases unmatched. In the source study's methods: Reference gene primer amplification gave nucleated cell count estimates. Only in-frame clones appear in the TCRdb table, and some are missing; sequencing was by immunoSEQ multiplex PCR. Clone size and V and J calls were adopted from that table, with D and trimming inferred from the DNA. The table has hundreds of thousands of clones, about 87% seen once. Sequencing input: peripheral blood. This TCR derives from a man between 60 and 75 years old who had recovered from COVID-19. The V gene is TRBV20-1, the J gene TRBJ1-3; 10 bases are a match to TRBD1. CDR3 residues: CSANDYGTGDGNTIYF. The CDR3 bases are TGCAGTGCTAATGATTACGGGACAGGGGATGGAAACACCATATATTTT.